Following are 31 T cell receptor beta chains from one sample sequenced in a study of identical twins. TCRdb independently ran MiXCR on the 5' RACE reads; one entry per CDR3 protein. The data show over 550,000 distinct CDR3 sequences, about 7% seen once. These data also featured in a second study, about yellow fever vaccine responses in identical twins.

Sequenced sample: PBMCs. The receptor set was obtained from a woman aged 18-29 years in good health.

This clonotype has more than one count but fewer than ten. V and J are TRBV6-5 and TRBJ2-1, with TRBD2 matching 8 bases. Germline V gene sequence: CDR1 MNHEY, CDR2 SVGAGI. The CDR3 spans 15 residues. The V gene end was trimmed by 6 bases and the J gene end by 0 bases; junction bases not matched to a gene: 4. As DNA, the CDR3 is TGTGCCAGCAGATTAGCGGGGTACTCCTACAATGAGCAGTTCTTC. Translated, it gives CASRLAGYSYNEQFF.

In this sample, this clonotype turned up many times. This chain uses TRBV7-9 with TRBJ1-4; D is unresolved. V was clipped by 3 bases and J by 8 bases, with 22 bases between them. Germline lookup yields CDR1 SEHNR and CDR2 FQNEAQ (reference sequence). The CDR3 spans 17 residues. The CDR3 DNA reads TGTGCCAGCAGCTTGGCACATACAGCCATCCGAGAGGAAAAACTGTTTTTT. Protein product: CASSLAHTAIREEKLFF.

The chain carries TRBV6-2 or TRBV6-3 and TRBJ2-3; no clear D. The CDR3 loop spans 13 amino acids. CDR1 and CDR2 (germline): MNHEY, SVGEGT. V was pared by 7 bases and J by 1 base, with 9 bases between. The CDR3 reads CASNWDRTDTQYF. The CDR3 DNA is TGTGCCAGCAATTGGGATCGCACAGATACGCAGTATTTT.

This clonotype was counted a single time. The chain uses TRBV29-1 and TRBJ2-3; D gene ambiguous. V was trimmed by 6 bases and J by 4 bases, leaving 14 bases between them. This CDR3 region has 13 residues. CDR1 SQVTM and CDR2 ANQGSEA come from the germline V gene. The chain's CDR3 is CSVVSSTPDTQYF. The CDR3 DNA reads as TGCAGCGTGGTGTCTTCCACCCCAGATACGCAGTATTTT.

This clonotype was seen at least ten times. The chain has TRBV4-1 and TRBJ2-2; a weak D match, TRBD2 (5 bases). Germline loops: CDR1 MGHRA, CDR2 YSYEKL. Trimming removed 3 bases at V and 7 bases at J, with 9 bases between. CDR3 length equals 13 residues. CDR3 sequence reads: CASSQRVFGELFF. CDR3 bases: TGCGCCAGCAGCCAGAGGGTTTTCGGGGAGCTGTTTTTT.

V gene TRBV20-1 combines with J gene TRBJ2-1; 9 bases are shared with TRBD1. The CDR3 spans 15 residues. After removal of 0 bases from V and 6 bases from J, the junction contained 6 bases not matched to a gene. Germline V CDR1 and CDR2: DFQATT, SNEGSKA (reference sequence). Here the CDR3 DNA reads TGCAGTGCTAGAGATCGGACAGGGGCGTTCAATGAGCAGTTCTTC. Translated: CSARDRTGAFNEQFF.

CDR3 sequence reads: CASSLRDRGPEQYF. As DNA, the CDR3 is TGTGCCAGCAGTCTCCGGGACAGGGGGCCCGAGCAGTACTTC. V and J are TRBV12-3 or TRBV12-4 and TRBJ2-7, with 12 bases matching TRBD1. CDR3 length: 14 amino acids. Germline trimming cut 5 bases from V and 6 bases from J; bases unmatched to any gene: 5.

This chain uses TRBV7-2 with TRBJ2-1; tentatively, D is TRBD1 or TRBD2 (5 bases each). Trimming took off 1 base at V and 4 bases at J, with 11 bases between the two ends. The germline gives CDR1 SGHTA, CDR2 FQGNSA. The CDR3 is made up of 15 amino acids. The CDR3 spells CASSLEGRTYNEQFF. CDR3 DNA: TGTGCCAGCAGCTTAGAGGGACGCACGTACAATGAGCAGTTCTTC. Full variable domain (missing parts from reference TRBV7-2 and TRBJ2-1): GAGVSQSPSNKVTEKGKDVELRCDPISGHTALYWYRQSLGQGLEFLIYFQGNSAPDKSGLPSDRFSAERTGGSVSTLTIQRTQQEDSAVYLCASSLEGRTYNEQFFGPGTRLTVL.

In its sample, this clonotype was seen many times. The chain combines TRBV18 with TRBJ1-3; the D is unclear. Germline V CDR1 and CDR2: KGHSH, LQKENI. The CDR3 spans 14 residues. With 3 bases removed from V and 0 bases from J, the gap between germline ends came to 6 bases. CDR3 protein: CASSPGDSGNTIYF. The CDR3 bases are TGTGCCAGCTCACCTGGGGACTCTGGAAACACCATATATTTT.

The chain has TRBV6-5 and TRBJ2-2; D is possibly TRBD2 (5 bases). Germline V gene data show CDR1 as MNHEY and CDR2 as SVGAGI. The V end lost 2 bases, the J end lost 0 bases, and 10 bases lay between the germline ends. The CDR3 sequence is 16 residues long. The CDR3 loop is CASSYQLDPNTGELFF. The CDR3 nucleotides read TGTGCCAGCAGTTACCAACTAGATCCGAACACCGGGGAGCTGTTTTTT.

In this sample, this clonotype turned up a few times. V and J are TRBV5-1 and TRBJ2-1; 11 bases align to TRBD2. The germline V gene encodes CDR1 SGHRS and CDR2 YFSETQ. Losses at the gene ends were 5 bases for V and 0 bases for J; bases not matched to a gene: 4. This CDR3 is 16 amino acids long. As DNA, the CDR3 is TGCGCCAGCAGGACTAGCGGGATAAGCTCCTACAATGAGCAGTTCTTC. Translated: CASRTSGISSYNEQFF.

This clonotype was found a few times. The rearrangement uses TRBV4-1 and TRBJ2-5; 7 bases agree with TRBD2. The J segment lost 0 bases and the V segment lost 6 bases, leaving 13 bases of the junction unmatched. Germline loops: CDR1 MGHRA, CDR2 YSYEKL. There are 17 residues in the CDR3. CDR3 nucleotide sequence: TGCGCCAGCAGACTCGGGGCCCTCCTAGCGGACCAAGAGACCCAGTACTTC. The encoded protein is CASRLGALLADQETQYF.

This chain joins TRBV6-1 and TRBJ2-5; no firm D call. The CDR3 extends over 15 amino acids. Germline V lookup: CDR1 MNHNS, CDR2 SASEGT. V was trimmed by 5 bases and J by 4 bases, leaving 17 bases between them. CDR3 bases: TGTGCCAGCAGTAAAACCCACGGAACCGGAGAGACCCAGTACTTC. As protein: CASSKTHGTGETQYF.

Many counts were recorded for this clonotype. The CDR3: CSVGGGGHIGIYGYTF. The CDR3 DNA follows: TGCAGCGTTGGTGGGGGGGGGCACATCGGGATCTATGGCTACACCTTC. The chain combines TRBV29-1 with TRBJ1-2; possible D gene TRBD1, 6 bases. Trimming left V 4 bases short and J 4 bases short, with 22 bases between. CDR1 is SQVTM and CDR2 is ANQGSEA in the germline V gene. The CDR3 consists of 16 residues.

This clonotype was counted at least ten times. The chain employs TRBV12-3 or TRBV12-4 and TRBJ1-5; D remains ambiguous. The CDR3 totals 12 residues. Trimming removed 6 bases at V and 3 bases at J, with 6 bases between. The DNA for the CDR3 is TGTGCCAGCAGCCCCGTCAATCAGCCCCAGCATTTT. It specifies CASSPVNQPQHF.

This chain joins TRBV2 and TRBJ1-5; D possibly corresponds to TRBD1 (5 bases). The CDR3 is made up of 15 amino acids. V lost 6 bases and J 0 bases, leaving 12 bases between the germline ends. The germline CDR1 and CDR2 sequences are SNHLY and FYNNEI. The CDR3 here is CASRPEGYSNQPQHF. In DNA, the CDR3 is TGTGCCAGCAGGCCGGAGGGGTATAGCAATCAGCCCCAGCATTTT.

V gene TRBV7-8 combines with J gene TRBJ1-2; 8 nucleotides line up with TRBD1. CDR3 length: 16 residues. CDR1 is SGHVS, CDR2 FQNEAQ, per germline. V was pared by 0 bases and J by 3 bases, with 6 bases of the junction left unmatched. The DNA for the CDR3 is TGTGCCAGCAGCTTAGCGCGAACAGGGGGGGACTATGGCTACACCTTC. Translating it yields CASSLARTGGDYGYTF.

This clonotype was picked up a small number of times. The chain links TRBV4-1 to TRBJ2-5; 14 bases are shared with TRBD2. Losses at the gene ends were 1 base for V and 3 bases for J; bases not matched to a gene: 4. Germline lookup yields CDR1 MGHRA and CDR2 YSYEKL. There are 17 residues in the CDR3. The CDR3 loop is CASSQGGLAGGKETQYF. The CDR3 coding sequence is TGCGCCAGCAGCCAAGGCGGACTAGCGGGAGGTAAAGAGACCCAGTACTTC.

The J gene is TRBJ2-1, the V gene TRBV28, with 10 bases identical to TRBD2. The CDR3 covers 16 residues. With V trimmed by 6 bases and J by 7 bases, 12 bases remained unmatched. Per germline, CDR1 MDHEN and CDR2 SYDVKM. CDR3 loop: CASSQREGRFLNEQFF. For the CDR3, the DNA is TGTGCCAGCAGCCAGCGGGAGGGCCGCTTTCTAAATGAGCAGTTCTTC.

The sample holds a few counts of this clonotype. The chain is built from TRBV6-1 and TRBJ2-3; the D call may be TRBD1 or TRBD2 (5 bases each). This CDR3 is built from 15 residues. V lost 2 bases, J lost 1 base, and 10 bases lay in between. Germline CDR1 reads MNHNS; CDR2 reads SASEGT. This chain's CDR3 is CASSERVGGTDTQYF. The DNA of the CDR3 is TGTGCCAGCAGTGAAAGGGTGGGGGGCACAGATACGCAGTATTTT.

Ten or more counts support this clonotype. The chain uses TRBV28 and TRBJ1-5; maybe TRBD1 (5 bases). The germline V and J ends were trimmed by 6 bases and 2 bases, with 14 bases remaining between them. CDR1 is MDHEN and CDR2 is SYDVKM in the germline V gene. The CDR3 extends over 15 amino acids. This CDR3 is CASSPGFYGNQPQHF. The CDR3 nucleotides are TGTGCCAGCAGCCCAGGGTTTTATGGCAATCAGCCCCAGCATTTT.

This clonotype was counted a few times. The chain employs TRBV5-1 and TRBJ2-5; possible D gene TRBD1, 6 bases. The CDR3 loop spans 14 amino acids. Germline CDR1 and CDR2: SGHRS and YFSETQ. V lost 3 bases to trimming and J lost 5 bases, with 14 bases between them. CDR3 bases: TGCGCCAGCAGCTCTTGGGACATAGTGGAGACCCAGTACTTC. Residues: CASSSWDIVETQYF.

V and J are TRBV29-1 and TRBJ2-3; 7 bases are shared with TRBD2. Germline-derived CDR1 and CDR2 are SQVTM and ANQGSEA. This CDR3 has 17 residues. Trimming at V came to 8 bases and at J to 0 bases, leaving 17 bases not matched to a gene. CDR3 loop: CSLVEVSGVRSTDTQYF. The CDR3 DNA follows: TGCAGCCTGGTGGAGGTGAGCGGGGTCCGTAGCACAGATACGCAGTATTTT.

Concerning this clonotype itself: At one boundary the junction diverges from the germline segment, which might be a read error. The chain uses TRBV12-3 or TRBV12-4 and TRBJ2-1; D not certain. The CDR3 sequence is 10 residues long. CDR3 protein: CASSLKYPIF. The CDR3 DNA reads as TGTGCCAGCAGTTTAAAGTACCCGATCTTT.

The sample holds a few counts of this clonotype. The CDR3 DNA sequence: TGTGCCAGCAGCTTAGAGTGGATACCGAACACTGAAGCTTTCTTT. Translated, it gives CASSLEWIPNTEAFF. The J gene is TRBJ1-1, the V gene TRBV7-8, with D uncertain. Trimming cost V 1 base and J 1 base, with 10 bases left between them. The CDR3 has 15 amino acids. Germline V gene sequence: CDR1 SGHVS, CDR2 FQNEAQ.

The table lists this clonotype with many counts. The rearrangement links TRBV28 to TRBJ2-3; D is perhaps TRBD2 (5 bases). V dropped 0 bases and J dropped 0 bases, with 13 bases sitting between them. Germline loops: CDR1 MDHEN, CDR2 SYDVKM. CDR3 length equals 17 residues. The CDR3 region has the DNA TGTGCCAGCAGTTTATGGGTGGCGGGTAGTAGCACAGATACGCAGTATTTT. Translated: CASSLWVAGSSTDTQYF.

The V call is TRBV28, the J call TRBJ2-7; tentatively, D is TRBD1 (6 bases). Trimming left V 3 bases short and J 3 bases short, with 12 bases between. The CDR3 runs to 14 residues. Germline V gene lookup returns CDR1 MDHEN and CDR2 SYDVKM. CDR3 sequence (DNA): TGTGCCAGCAGTTTCCTAGACAGGTTCTACGAGCAGTACGTC. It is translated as CASSFLDRFYEQYV.

This CDR3 reads CASGLEPLGLAGGTYNEQFF. DNA of the CDR3: TGTGCTAGTGGTTTAGAACCCCTGGGACTAGCGGGAGGTACCTACAATGAGCAGTTCTTC. The chain recombines TRBV12-5 with TRBJ2-1; 15 bases are a match to TRBD2. There are 20 residues in the CDR3. The germline gives CDR1 LGHNT, CDR2 FRNRAP. The V gene end was trimmed by 3 bases and the J gene end by 2 bases; junction bases not matched to a gene: 11.

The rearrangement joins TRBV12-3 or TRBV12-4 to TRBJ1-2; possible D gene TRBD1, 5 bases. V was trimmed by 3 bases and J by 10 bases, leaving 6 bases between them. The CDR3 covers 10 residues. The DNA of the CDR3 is TGTGCCAGCAGTTTCGGGACCTACACCTTC. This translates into CASSFGTYTF.

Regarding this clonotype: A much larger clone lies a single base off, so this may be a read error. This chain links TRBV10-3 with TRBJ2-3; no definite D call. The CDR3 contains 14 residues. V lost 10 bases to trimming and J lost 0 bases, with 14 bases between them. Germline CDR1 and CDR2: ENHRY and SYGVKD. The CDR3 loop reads CASRPGSSTDTQYF. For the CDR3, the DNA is TGTGCCAGTCGCCCCGGGTCTAGCACAGATACGCAGTATTTT.

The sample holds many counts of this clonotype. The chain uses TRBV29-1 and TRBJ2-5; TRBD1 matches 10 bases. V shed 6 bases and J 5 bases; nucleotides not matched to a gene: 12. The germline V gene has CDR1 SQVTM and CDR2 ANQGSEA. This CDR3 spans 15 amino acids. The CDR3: CSVALGTGDGETQYF. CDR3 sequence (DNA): TGCAGCGTCGCCCTCGGGACAGGGGACGGCGAGACCCAGTACTTC.